A single T cell receptor (beta chain) is shown here with its context. Its antigen is unknown. Clones were read by immunoSEQ multiplex PCR, and TCRdb kept only the in-frame ones, dropping some. In the table there are about 100,000 clones, 91% of which are singletons. This record belongs to a study of graft-versus-host responses after intestinal transplantation. Background on the study: Recipients received multivisceral, liver-intestinal, or isolated intestinal transplants. Study conclusions and caveats: GvH clone levels peaked in circulation, and this peak was associated with early post-transplant HvG declines.

Looked up from germline, CDR1 is GTSNPN and CDR2 is SVGIG (reference sequence). This CDR3 has 17 amino acids. Losses at the gene ends were 1 base for V and 9 bases for J; bases not matched to a gene: 8. V is TRBV30 and J is TRBJ2-2, with 16 bases matching TRBD2. Material: unstimulated CD4+ T cells sorted from spleen or lymph node cells, obtained before transplant. The receptor was isolated from a human donor who was the organ donor for an intestinal transplant. The DNA of the CDR3 is TGTGCCTGGAGTGAGGGACTAGCGGGGGGGCCGCACCGGGAGCTGTTTTTT. Protein sequence: CAWSEGLAGGPHRELFF. Together with reference TRBV30 and TRBJ2-2, the CDR3 gives the full variable domain: SQTIHQWPATLVQPVGSPLSLECTVEGTSNPNLYWYRQAAGRGLQLLFYSVGIGQISSEVPQNLSASRPQDRQFILSSKKLLLSDSGFYLCAWSEGLAGGPHRELFFGEGSRLTVL.